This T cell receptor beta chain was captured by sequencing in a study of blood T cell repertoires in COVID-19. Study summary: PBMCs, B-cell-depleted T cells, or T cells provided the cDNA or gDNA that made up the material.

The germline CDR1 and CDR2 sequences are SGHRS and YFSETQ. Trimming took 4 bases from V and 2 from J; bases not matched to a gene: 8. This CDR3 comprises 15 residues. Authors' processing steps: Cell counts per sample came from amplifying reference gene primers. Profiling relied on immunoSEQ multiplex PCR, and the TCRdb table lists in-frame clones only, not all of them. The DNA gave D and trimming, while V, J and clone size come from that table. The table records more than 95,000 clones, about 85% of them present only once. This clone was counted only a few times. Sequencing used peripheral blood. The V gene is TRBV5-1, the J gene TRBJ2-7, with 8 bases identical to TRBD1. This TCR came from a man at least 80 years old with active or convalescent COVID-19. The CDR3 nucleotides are TGCGCCAGCAGCACTACAGGACAGGGCACCTACGAGCAGTACTTC. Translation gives CASSTTGQGTYEQYF.